The entry that follows covers one TCR beta chain sequence. The antigen is unknown. CDR1 and CDR2 from the germline V gene are ENHRY and SYGVKD. V was cut by 4 bases and J by 3 bases, with 12 bases left in between. This CDR3 has 14 residues. The data originate from a study of shared clonotypes between healthy human individuals. General observations from the study: Generation probability values for non-shared clonotypes were lower than those for clonotypes shared by all four donors.

TCRdb's table, derived via immunoSEQ multiplex PCR, lists solely in-frame clones and lacks some. This sample has approximately 640,000 clones, with approximately 75% found just once. This receptor was identified in a woman younger than 45 in good health. The sequencing input was memory CD4+ T cells sorted from blood. Documented subset: CD45RA-negative fraction. This rearrangement joins TRBV10-3 to TRBJ1-1; TRBD1 might be the D (6 bases). Written as DNA, the CDR3 is TGTGCCATCAGTGTGGGGGCAGGGCACACTGAAGCTTTCTTT. This encodes CAISVGAGHTEAFF.